This T cell receptor beta chain is from a study of T cell responses to AZD1222 COVID-19 vaccine. Points on this clone: Its cognate antigen is unknown.

Study outcomes and limitations: Vaccine-associated CD4 TCRs ranged over spike, dominating at 160-218 and 743-854. Recipients of two AZD1222 doses showed rising Spike-specific TCR breadth and depth.

TCRdb keeps only in-frame clones here, not all; method: immunoSEQ multiplex PCR. Seen here are tens of thousands of clones, 70% to 90% observed once, and the top ten hold more than 4%. The sample was peripheral blood, taken 28 days after the second dose of the MenACWY control vaccine. This receptor was obtained from an adult who received the MenACWY meningococcal vaccine as a control.

As DNA, the CDR3 is TGTGCCAGCAGCCGAGACGCCATAGGGGGCACAGATACGCAGTATTTT. Amino acid sequence: CASSRDAIGGTDTQYF. The chain employs TRBV3-1 (or the pseudogene TRBV3-2) and TRBJ2-3, with D possibly TRBD1 on 5 matching bases. V lost 4 bases and J lost 1, with 15 bases in between. Per the germline V gene, CDR1 is LGHDT and CDR2 is YNNKEL (reference sequence). The CDR3 spans 16 residues.